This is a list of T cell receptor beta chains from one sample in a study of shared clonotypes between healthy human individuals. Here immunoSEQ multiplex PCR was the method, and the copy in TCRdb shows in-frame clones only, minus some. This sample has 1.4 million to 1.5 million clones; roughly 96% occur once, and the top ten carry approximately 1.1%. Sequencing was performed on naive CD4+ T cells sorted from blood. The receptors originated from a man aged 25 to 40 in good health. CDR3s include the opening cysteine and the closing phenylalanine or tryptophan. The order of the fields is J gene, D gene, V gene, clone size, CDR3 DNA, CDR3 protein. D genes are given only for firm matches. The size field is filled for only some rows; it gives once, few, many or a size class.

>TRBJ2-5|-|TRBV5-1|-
TGCGCCAGCAGCTTGGCCGGGCAGCAAGAGACCCAGTACTTC
CASSLAGQQETQYF
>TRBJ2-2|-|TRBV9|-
TGTGCCAGCAGCCCGCAATCGGGTGGAACCGGGGAGCTGTTTTTT
CASSPQSGGTGELFF
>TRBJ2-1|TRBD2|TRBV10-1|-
TGCGCCAGCAGTATGACTAGCGGGCCCTACAATGAGCAGTTCTTC
CASSMTSGPYNEQFF
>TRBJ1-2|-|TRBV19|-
TGTGCCAGTAGCCCATTCCCCAGGTTTGAACTTAATGGCTACACCTTC
CASSPFPRFELNGYTF
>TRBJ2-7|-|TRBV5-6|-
TGTGCCAGCAGCTTGAGGGGGGGTAGGTCCTACGAGCAGTACTTC
CASSLRGGRSYEQYF
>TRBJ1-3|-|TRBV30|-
TGTGCCTGGAGTGTATCCCCCTCCTCTGGAAACACCATATATTTT
CAWSVSPSSGNTIYF
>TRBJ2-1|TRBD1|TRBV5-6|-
TGTGCCAGCAGCCCGCCGGGACAGGGCGGCAATGAGCAGTTCTTC
CASSPPGQGGNEQFF
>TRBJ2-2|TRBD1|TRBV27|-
TGTGCCAGCAGTTTATCGGGACAGGGGCTCGTCGGGGAGCTGTTTTTT
CASSLSGQGLVGELFF
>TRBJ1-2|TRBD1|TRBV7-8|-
TGTGCCAGCAGCTTCGGGGGGGACAGGGAGGGACGGAACTATGGCTACACCTTC
CASSFGGDREGRNYGYTF
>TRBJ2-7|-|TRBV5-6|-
TGTGCCAGCAGCTTGTCGGGACTTTCCCTATACGAGCAGTACTTC
CASSLSGLSLYEQYF
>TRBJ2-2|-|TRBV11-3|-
TGTGCCAGCAGCTCTACAGCGCCCGGGGAGCTGTTTTTT
CASSSTAPGELFF
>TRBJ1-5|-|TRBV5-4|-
TGTGCCAGCAGCCAAATTAACAGGGAGAATCAGCCCCAGCATTTT
CASSQINRENQPQHF
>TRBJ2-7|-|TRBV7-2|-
TGTGCCAGCAGCCTCCTTTACGAGCAGTACTTC
CASSLLYEQYF
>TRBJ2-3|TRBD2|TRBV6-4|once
TGTGCCAGCAGGCGACTAGCGGGAGCCACAGATACGCAGTATTTT
CASRRLAGATDTQYF
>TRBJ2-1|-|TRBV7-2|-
TGTGCCAGCAGCCCCGACTGGGCCTCCTACAATGAGCAGTTCTTC
CASSPDWASYNEQFF
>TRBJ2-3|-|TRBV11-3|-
TGTGCCAGCAGCTTAGAGGCGGACACAGATACGCAGTATTTT
CASSLEADTDTQYF
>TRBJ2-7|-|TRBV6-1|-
TGTGCCAGCCCCTCGGAGCTTTCCTACGAGCAGTACTTC
CASPSELSYEQYF
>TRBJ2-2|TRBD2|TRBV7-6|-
TGTGCCAGCAGCTTAGGCTGGGGCGGGAGCGTGAACACCGGGGAGCTGTTTTTT
CASSLGWGGSVNTGELFF